The TCR beta chain under discussion was sequenced for a study of Graves' ophthalmopathy and Graves' hyperthyroidism. RNA transcripts provided the template for amplifying TCR beta CDR3 regions. The workflow started with a first-round RT-PCR run with HTBI primers and then moved on to a second-round multiplex PCR. TCRdb ran MiXCR on the multiplex PCR reads and lists one entry per CDR3 protein. In the table there are fewer than 250,000 distinct CDR3 sequences, around 30% of which are singletons. Trimming took off 5 bases at V and 1 base at J, with 14 bases between the two ends. The CDR3 is 15 amino acids. Clinical symptoms, serum thyroxine, TRAb, thyroid ultrasound and orbital computed tomography formed the basis of diagnosis.

The chain is built from TRBV12-3 or TRBV12-4 and TRBJ2-5; D perhaps matches TRBD2 (7 bases). The sequence was collected from a man aged 50-60 years with Graves' ophthalmopathy. Sequenced input: peripheral blood. The CDR3 here is CASSLLGGAQETQYF. CDR3 coding DNA: TGTGCCAGCAGTCTCCTGGGGGGGGCCCAAGAGACCCAGTACTTC.